Following are 2 T cell receptor beta chains from one sample sequenced in a study of brain T cells in children with intractable seizures (TCRdb year 2021). Interpreted using the paper, the time point label stands for: blood from clinic visit 5 months post-surgery; TSC patient then seizure free. The library was prepared using the immunoSEQ multiplex PCR assay. Drawn from immuneACCESS, this table holds only the in-frame rearrangements with V and J called that TCRdb kept. Clones are partly lost; checked studies trace under half to an unresolved V gene and leave the rest unexplained. The table for this sample lists hundreds of thousands of clones; approximately 93% of them were counted only once. The ten top clones hold 4.5% to 7% of the sample. Specimen: peripheral blood, collected approximately 5 months after surgery. The receptors here all came from a boy under two years old with tuberous sclerosis and intractable seizures.

This sequence joins TRBV19 and TRBJ1-2, with 8 bases lining up with TRBD1. Unmatched junction bases numbered 10, after V lost 5 bases and J lost 5 bases. The CDR3 extends over 15 amino acids. The germline CDR1 and CDR2 sequences are LNHDA and SQIVND (reference sequence). The CDR3 here is CASSSRGTGRYGYTF. The DNA for the CDR3 is TGTGCCAGTAGTTCCCGGGGGACAGGTCGGTATGGCTACACCTTC.

V and J are TRBV12-3 or TRBV12-4 and TRBJ2-3; D is uncertain. The CDR3 sequence is 11 residues long. The V and J ends lost 8 bases and 4 bases respectively, with 7 bases between them. The CDR3 sequence: CASRHSDTQYF. CDR3 bases: TGTGCCAGCCGTCATTCAGATACGCAGTATTTT.